Described below is a single TCR beta chain sequence and its context. The CDR3 sequence is 13 residues long. Looked up from germline, CDR1 is LNHNV and CDR2 is YYDKDF (reference sequence). Trimming shortened V by 7 bases and J by 4 bases, and 14 bases separated the two germline ends. The assay was immunoSEQ multiplex PCR, and TCRdb's table has in-frame clones only and misses some. This sample has tens of thousands of clones, with under 80% found just once. The data were taken from a study of OX40 agonist ivuxolimab in advanced cancers. Study information: Those enrolled were 70% to 85% male, with a mean age of about 66 years and ages from about 20 to 90. Three patients got partial responses; one had hepatocellular carcinoma and two had cutaneous melanoma.

This TCR was recovered from an adult with an advanced solid tumor such as melanoma, head and neck, liver or kidney cancer. The sequencing used CD4+ or CD8+ T cells sorted from blood, collected in a trial of the OX40 agonist ivuxolimab. This chain joins TRBV15 and TRBJ2-7, with D perhaps matching TRBD1 (5 bases). CDR3 coding DNA: TGTGCCACCACCCCAGGGTACTCTTACGAGCAGTACTTC. Translated: CATTPGYSYEQYF. Full variable domain (rest looked up from reference TRBV15 and TRBJ2-7): DAMVIQNPRYQVTQFGKPVTLSCSQTLNHNVMYWYQQKSSQAPKLLFHYYDKDFNNEADTPDNFQSRRPNTSFCFLDIRSPGLGDTAMYLCATTPGYSYEQYFGPGTRLTVT.